The text below deals with one TCR beta chain. TCRdb's table, derived via immunoSEQ multiplex PCR, lists solely in-frame clones and lacks some. The repertoire has approximately 11,000 clones, 50% to 80% of them found once; the top ten carry 15%. The data belong to a study of CD4 T cells in lung cancer. Study-level information: CD4+ clones recognizing candidate mutation-encoded neoepitopes were isolated from blood. Prior treatments included platinum chemotherapy, and some patients had nivolumab or pembrolizumab. Aged 60 to 69, patients had adenocarcinoma or squamous cell carcinoma.

From the same resection, lung tissue at least 3 cm from the malignant lesion was taken. Material for sequencing was normal lung tissue taken away from the tumor. This TCR came from a man aged 55 to 69 with non-small cell lung cancer.

The CDR3 DNA reads TGTGCCAGCAGCCGGTTCGCGAACCAGGTTGAGCAGTACTTC. It specifies CASSRFANQVEQYF. V gene TRBV12-1 combines with J gene TRBJ2-7; the table's TRBD1 call for D was not verified on the DNA. TRBV12-1 represents a pseudogene. CDR3 length equals 14 residues.